The 29 T cell receptor beta chains reported below all come from one sample, sequenced in a study of vaccination and CD4 T cells after COVID-19. No cognate antigen is known for these TCRs. This sample's treatment: approximately 10-day PBMC culture with coronavirus spike peptide pools or control peptides (ViraFEST assay). Sequenced with the Oncomine TCR Beta short-read assay was DNA taken from cultured CD4+ T cells. TCRdb redid the calling of the PCR reads with MiXCR, one entry per CDR3 protein. The sample includes tens of thousands of distinct CDR3 sequences, less than 70% seen only once; the top ten take about 7.8%. Sequencing was done on a sample of CD4+ T cells from blood, cultured in vitro. Receptors originate from a human donor who had recovered from COVID-19.

The genes are TRBV30 and TRBJ1-2; possibly TRBD1 for D (6 bases). V dropped 0 bases and J dropped 4 bases, with 15 bases sitting between them. This CDR3 comprises 15 residues. CDR1 GTSNPN and CDR2 SVGIG come from the germline V gene (reference sequence). The CDR3 DNA sequence: TGTGCCTGGAGTGTATGGGGGCAGGGTGGCTATGGCTACACCTTC. This encodes CAWSVWGQGGYGYTF. Full variable domain (remainder filled in from reference TRBV30 and TRBJ1-2): SQTIHQWPATLVQPVGSPLSLECTVEGTSNPNLYWYRQAAGRGLQLLFYSVGIGQISSEVPQNLSASRPQDRQFILSSKKLLLSDSGFYLCAWSVWGQGGYGYTFGSGTRLTVV.

The chain carries TRBV28 and TRBJ2-1; D gene unclear. With 5 bases removed from V and 7 bases from J, the gap between germline ends came to 9 bases. Germline-derived CDR1 and CDR2 are MDHEN and SYDVKM. This CDR3 region has 12 residues. Here the CDR3 DNA reads TGTGCCAGCAGTCTCCGCTTAAATGAGCAGTTCTTC. Its protein is CASSLRLNEQFF.

V usage is TRBV7-2 and J usage is TRBJ1-2; TRBD1 aligns across 8 bases. From germline, CDR1 is SGHTA and CDR2 FQGNSA. V dropped 4 bases and J dropped 4; count of bases not matched to a gene: 8. CDR3 length: 15 residues. This CDR3 is CASSSGQGRFYGYTF. CDR3 sequence (DNA): TGTGCCAGCAGCTCAGGACAGGGTCGATTCTATGGCTACACCTTC.

J is TRBJ2-3 and V is TRBV7-2; D not resolved. Germline CDR1 SGHTA, CDR2 FQGNSA. The CDR3 contains 13 residues. Trimming pared 5 bases from V and 6 bases from J, leaving 12 bases between. The CDR3 is CASSRLHPDTQYF. CDR3 DNA sequence: TGTGCCAGCAGCCGATTGCACCCCGATACGCAGTATTTT.

The chain uses TRBV11-1 and TRBJ2-5, with a tentative D call TRBD2 (6 bases). The germline V and J ends were trimmed by 4 bases and 0 bases, with 21 bases remaining between them. The CDR3 covers 18 residues. Germline V CDR1 and CDR2: SGHAT, FQDESV (reference sequence). CDR3 coding DNA: TGTGCCAGCAGCTCTCGGGGTTTCTTAGCGGCCTACCAAGAGACCCAGTACTTC. Protein: CASSSRGFLAAYQETQYF.

The J gene is TRBJ1-2, the V gene TRBV10-3, with D maybe TRBD1 (5 bases). The germline gives CDR1 ENHRY, CDR2 SYGVKD. The CDR3 totals 15 residues. Trimming shortened V by 2 bases and J by 2 bases, and 12 bases separated the two germline ends. In DNA, the CDR3 is TGTGCCATCAGTGAGAATCCGGGGACGAACTATGGCTACACCTTC. Residues: CAISENPGTNYGYTF.

The chain recombines TRBV6-2 or TRBV6-3 with TRBJ1-1, with D possibly matching TRBD1 (6 bases). The germline V and J ends were trimmed by 2 bases and 4 bases, with 11 bases remaining between them. The CDR3 is made up of 14 amino acids. Germline V gene sequence: CDR1 MNHEY, CDR2 SVGEGT. The CDR3 DNA follows: TGTGCCAGCAGTTACGCGGGAGGGGGCACTGAAGCTTTCTTT. Translation gives CASSYAGGGTEAFF.

The chain has TRBV20-1 and TRBJ2-1, with 7 bases identical to TRBD1. This CDR3 is built from 16 residues. Germline lookup yields CDR1 DFQATT and CDR2 SNEGSKA (reference sequence). For the CDR3, the DNA is TGCACGATACCAATTCGGGACAGTCGCTCCTACAATGAGCAGTTCTTC. Translated: CTIPIRDSRSYNEQFF.

The chain employs TRBV30 and TRBJ2-7, with D maybe TRBD1 (6 bases). The V gene lost 2 bases and the J gene lost 5 bases, with 22 bases spanning the gap. CDR1 is GTSNPN, CDR2 SVGIG, per germline (reference sequence). The CDR3 has 16 amino acids. DNA for the CDR3: TGTGCCTGGAGTCTCAGTACCCCCAGGGGAGTCCACGAGCAGTACTTC. This gives the protein CAWSLSTPRGVHEQYF.

CDR3 sequence reads: CSVEAGDSTDTQYF. In DNA form, the CDR3 reads TGCAGCGTTGAAGCGGGTGATTCCACAGATACGCAGTATTTT. This chain uses TRBV29-1 with TRBJ2-3; D gene unclear. CDR1 and CDR2 (germline): SQVTM, ANQGSEA. Trimming left V 1 base short and J 2 bases short, with 10 bases between. This CDR3 spans 14 amino acids.

The CDR3: CASSPPRMATDTQYF. The DNA of the CDR3 is TGTGCCAGCAGCCCCCCCAGGATGGCCACAGATACGCAGTATTTT. The chain has TRBV7-2 and TRBJ2-3; no clear D. Germline assignment: CDR1 SGHTA and CDR2 FQGNSA. V was shortened by 5 bases and J by 2 bases, with 14 bases between the two germline ends. The CDR3 is 15 amino acids.

V is TRBV7-2 and J is TRBJ2-3, with D uncertain. The V and J ends lost 1 base and 0 bases respectively, with 11 bases between them. The CDR3 has 16 residues. Germline CDR1 and CDR2: SGHTA and FQGNSA. The CDR3 DNA reads as TGTGCCAGCAGCTTAGGGTGGGCACTGAGCACAGATACGCAGTATTTT. Translated, it gives CASSLGWALSTDTQYF.

V usage is TRBV12-3 or TRBV12-4 and J usage is TRBJ1-5; possible D gene TRBD1, 5 bases. V was pared by 6 bases and J by 4 bases, with 22 bases between. The CDR3 sequence is 17 residues long. CDR3 sequence: CASSPNGGGSRNQPQHF. The CDR3 DNA reads TGTGCCAGCAGCCCAAACGGGGGAGGGTCGCGGAATCAGCCCCAGCATTTT.

This chain connects TRBV7-2 to TRBJ1-2; D gene ambiguous. The CDR3 loop spans 16 amino acids. Per germline, CDR1 SGHTA and CDR2 FQGNSA. With 1 base removed from V and 1 base from J, the gap between germline ends came to 13 bases. DNA for the CDR3: TGTGCCAGCAGCTTAGAACCCCGCCCCGTTAACTATGGCTACACCTTC. It specifies CASSLEPRPVNYGYTF. Looking up the rest from reference TRBV7-2 and TRBJ1-2 gives the full variable domain: GAGVSQSPSNKVTEKGKDVELRCDPISGHTALYWYRQSLGQGLEFLIYFQGNSAPDKSGLPSDRFSAERTGGSVSTLTIQRTQQEDSAVYLCASSLEPRPVNYGYTFGSGTRLTVV.

As to this clonotype: The junction departs from germline at one end; a sequencing error may be responsible. CDR3 nucleotides: TGTGCCAGTAGCTTAGGGCTCACAGGGGGCGCGACTGAAAAACTGTTTTTT. The encoded protein is CASSLGLTGGATEKLFF. J is TRBJ1-4 and V is TRBV7-2; 9 nucleotides align to TRBD1. The CDR3 runs to 17 residues. The germline V gene encodes CDR1 SGHTA and CDR2 FQGNSA.

The J gene is TRBJ1-5, the V gene TRBV27; D may be TRBD1 (6 bases). The CDR3 is made up of 15 amino acids. CDR1 is MNHEY and CDR2 is SMNVEV in the germline V gene (reference sequence). The V end was cut by 2 bases, the J end by 4 bases, with 12 bases between. CDR3 region: CASSLSGTRNQPQHF. CDR3 nucleotides: TGTGCCAGCAGTTTAAGCGGGACACGGAATCAGCCCCAGCATTTT.

The chain joins TRBV6-1 to TRBJ1-6, with a weak D call TRBD1 (6 bases). The CDR3 has 19 residues. Germline lookup yields CDR1 MNHNS and CDR2 SASEGT. V dropped 1 base and J dropped 9 bases, with 25 bases sitting between them. The DNA of the CDR3 is TGTGCCAGCAGTGAAGTACCACCGGGACACCCCGATCGGAGTTCACCCCTCCACTTT. Encoded protein: CASSEVPPGHPDRSSPLHF.

This clonotype was found a few times. The chain uses TRBV7-9 and TRBJ1-2, with TRBD1 matching over 9 bases. J lost 8 bases, V lost 3 bases, and 16 bases had no gene match. Per the germline V gene, CDR1 is SEHNR and CDR2 is FQNEAQ (reference sequence). CDR3 length equals 17 residues. The CDR3 DNA sequence: TGTGCCAGCAGCTTTCAATTTACGTACAGGGGGCTGATGGGCTACACCTTC. Its translation is CASSFQFTYRGLMGYTF.

The DNA of the CDR3 is TGCAGTGCTAGACCCGACATACTTAACACTGAAGCTTTCTTT. It yields the protein CSARPDILNTEAFF. This sequence joins TRBV20-1 and TRBJ1-1; D ambiguous. The germline V and J ends were trimmed by 2 bases and 2 bases, with 12 bases remaining between them. The germline V gene has CDR1 DFQATT and CDR2 SNEGSKA (reference sequence). The CDR3 is 14 amino acids.

The chain links TRBV6-1 to TRBJ2-7, with D perhaps TRBD1 (5 bases). Germline V CDR1 and CDR2: MNHNS, SASEGT. The CDR3 runs 12 residues. V was cut by 7 bases and J by 5 bases, with 12 bases left in between. As DNA, the CDR3 is TGTGCCAGCACCTGGGGCCATAACGAGCAGTACTTC. Encoded protein: CASTWGHNEQYF.

CDR3 DNA sequence: TGTGCCTGGACTATACAGGGGAAGAGGAATTCACCCCTCCACTTT. Translating it yields CAWTIQGKRNSPLHF. The rearrangement joins TRBV30 to TRBJ1-6; 7 nucleotides agree with TRBD1. Germline CDR1 is GTSNPN and CDR2 is SVGIG (reference sequence). The CDR3 totals 15 residues. V shed 4 bases, J shed 7 bases, and the junction held 10 bases outside the gene matches.

V is TRBV29-1 and J is TRBJ1-2; D call uncertain. V was cut by 7 bases and J by 8 bases, with 23 bases left in between. The CDR3 loop spans 14 amino acids. Per germline, CDR1 SQVTM and CDR2 ANQGSEA. The DNA for the CDR3 is TGCAGCGGGCCCCGGGCGGGGAGTTTAGGGGGCTACACCTTC. The encoded protein is CSGPRAGSLGGYTF.

This clonotype was counted only a few times. The chain is built from TRBV10-2 and TRBJ1-5, with D possibly TRBD1 on 6 matching bases. The CDR3 loop spans 14 amino acids. V was shortened by 6 bases and J by 4 bases, with 13 bases between the two germline ends. The V gene's germline CDR1 is WSHSY and CDR2 SAAADI. As DNA, the CDR3 is TGCGCCAGCAGCAGGACAGATGCAAATCAGCCCCAGCATTTT. Protein product: CASSRTDANQPQHF.

The chain links TRBV7-9 to TRBJ2-7, with TRBD2 as a possible D gene (5 bases). The germline CDR1 and CDR2 sequences are SEHNR and FQNEAQ (reference sequence). The CDR3 length is 14 residues. Trimming removed 7 bases at V and 1 base at J, with 14 bases between. CDR3 amino acids: CASTAETGSYEQYF. Here the CDR3 DNA reads TGTGCCAGCACCGCGGAGACGGGGTCCTACGAGCAGTACTTC.

The chain uses TRBV19 and TRBJ1-3; D unresolved. This CDR3 has 15 amino acids. V dropped 4 bases and J dropped 0 bases, with 10 bases sitting between them. Germline V gene sequence: CDR1 LNHDA, CDR2 SQIVND (reference sequence). The CDR3 sequence: CASSTGRNSGNTIYF. The CDR3 nucleotides read TGTGCCAGTAGTACAGGACGGAACTCTGGAAACACCATATATTTT.

The chain joins TRBV6-2 or TRBV6-3 to TRBJ1-5; D not certain. Trimming pared 2 bases from V and 3 bases from J, leaving 8 bases between. Per germline, CDR1 MNHEY and CDR2 SVGEGT. The CDR3 length is 14 residues. CDR3 region: CASSYMGLNQPQHF. CDR3 bases: TGTGCCAGCAGTTACATGGGTCTCAATCAGCCCCAGCATTTT.

V and J are TRBV20-1 and TRBJ1-1, with 9 bases matching TRBD1. J was trimmed by 4 bases and V by 6 bases; bases with no gene match: 6. The CDR3 is made up of 13 amino acids. CDR1 DFQATT and CDR2 SNEGSKA come from the germline V gene (reference sequence). The CDR3 region has the DNA TGCAGTGCCACACAGGGGGCAGGCACTGAAGCTTTCTTT. Protein product: CSATQGAGTEAFF.

The J gene is TRBJ2-3, the V gene TRBV30, with D unclear. The CDR3 is 14 amino acids. The ends were cut back, 4 bases at V and 0 bases at J, with 11 bases in the middle. Looked up from germline, CDR1 is GTSNPN and CDR2 is SVGIG (reference sequence). The CDR3 loop is CAWNVGISTDTQYF. The CDR3 DNA reads as TGTGCCTGGAATGTCGGCATTAGCACAGATACGCAGTATTTT.

The J gene is TRBJ2-5, the V gene TRBV11-2, with D possibly matching TRBD2 (5 bases). The CDR3 spans 14 residues. The V gene's germline CDR1 is SGHAT and CDR2 FQNNGV. The V end was cut by 5 bases, the J end by 7 bases, with 17 bases between. Written as DNA, the CDR3 is TGTGCCAGCAGCCCCCAAGGACCTCGGGGGACCCAGTACTTC. It translates to CASSPQGPRGTQYF.